This T cell receptor beta chain was identified during a study of HIV-infected children after antiretroviral therapy interruption. Many counts were recorded for this clonotype. The TCR library was built from RNA with a 3' RACE protocol and unique molecular identifiers. TCRdb recomputed calls from the 3' RACE reads with MiXCR, one row per CDR3 protein. The sample yields more than 85,000 distinct CDR3 sequences, 6.9% seen once. Treatment specified: PENTA 11 planned treatment interruption arm or continuous ART arm. The CDR3 is made up of 15 amino acids. Trimming took 5 bases from V and 5 from J, leaving 18 bases between them. Per the germline V gene, CDR1 is SGHTA and CDR2 is FQGNSA.

The TCR sequence derives from a pool of human donors with HIV. The rearrangement joins TRBV7-2 to TRBJ1-1; no clear D gene. This specimen was CD45RA+ CD4+ T cells from PBMCs, pooled from several time points, taken from a donor given antiretroviral therapy, either interrupted or continuous. Subset described: naive CD4+ CD45RA+ CD45RO- T cells. CDR3 DNA sequence: TGTGCCAGCAGCCGTCCGGGGAGGGAGAGAACTGAAGCTTTCTTT. It codes for CASSRPGRERTEAFF.